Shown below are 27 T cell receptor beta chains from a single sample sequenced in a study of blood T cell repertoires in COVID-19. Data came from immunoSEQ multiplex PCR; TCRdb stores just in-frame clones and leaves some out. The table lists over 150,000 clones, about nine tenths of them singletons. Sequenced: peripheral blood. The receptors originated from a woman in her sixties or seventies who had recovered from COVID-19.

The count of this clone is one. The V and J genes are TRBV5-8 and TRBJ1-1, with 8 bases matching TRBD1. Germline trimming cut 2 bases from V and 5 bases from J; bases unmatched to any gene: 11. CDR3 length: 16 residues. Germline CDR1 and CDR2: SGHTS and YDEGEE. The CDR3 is CASSFYPGGAVTEAFF. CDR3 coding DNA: TGTGCCAGCAGCTTTTACCCAGGGGGCGCAGTAACTGAAGCTTTCTTT.

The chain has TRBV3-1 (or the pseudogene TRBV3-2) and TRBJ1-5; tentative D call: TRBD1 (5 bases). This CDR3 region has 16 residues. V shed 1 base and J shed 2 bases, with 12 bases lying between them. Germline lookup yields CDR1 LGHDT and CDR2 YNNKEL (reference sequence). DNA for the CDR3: TGTGCCAGCAGCCAAGCCCCCCCGGGGGGCAATCAGCCCCAGCATTTT. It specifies CASSQAPPGGNQPQHF.

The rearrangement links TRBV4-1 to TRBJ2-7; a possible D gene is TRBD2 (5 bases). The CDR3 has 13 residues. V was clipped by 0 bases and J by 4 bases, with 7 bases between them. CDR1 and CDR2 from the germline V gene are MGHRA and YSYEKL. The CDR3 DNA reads TGCGCCAGCAGCCAAGAACGGGATTACGAGCAGTACTTC. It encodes CASSQERDYEQYF.

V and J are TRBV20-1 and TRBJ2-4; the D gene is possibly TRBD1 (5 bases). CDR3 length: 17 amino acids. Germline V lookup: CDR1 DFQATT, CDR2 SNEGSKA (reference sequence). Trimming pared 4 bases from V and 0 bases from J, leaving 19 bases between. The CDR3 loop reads CSATDSFGYGAKNIQYF. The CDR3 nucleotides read TGCAGTGCTACTGACAGTTTTGGTTATGGAGCCAAAAACATTCAGTACTTC.

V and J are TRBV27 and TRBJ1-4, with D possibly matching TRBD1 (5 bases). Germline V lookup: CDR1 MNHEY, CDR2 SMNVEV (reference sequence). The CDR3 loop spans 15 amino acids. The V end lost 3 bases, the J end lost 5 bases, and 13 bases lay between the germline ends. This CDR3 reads CASSFIGGGNEKLFF. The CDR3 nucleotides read TGTGCCAGCAGTTTCATCGGGGGTGGAAATGAAAAACTGTTTTTT.

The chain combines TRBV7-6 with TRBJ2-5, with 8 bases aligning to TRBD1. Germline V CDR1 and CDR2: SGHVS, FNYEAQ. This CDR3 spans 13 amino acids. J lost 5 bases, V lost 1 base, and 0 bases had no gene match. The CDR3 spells CASSLDRGETQYF. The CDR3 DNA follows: TGTGCCAGCAGCTTAGACAGGGGGGAGACCCAGTACTTC.

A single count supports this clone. Here the CDR3 reads CATSRDRGSANEKLFF. In DNA, the CDR3 is TGTGCCACCAGCAGAGATAGAGGGTCGGCGAATGAAAAACTGTTTTTT. The V gene is TRBV15, the J gene TRBJ1-4; no clear D. Deletions cut 0 bases from V and 5 bases from J, with 13 bases between. Germline V gene data show CDR1 as LNHNV and CDR2 as YYDKDF (reference sequence). This CDR3 comprises 16 residues.

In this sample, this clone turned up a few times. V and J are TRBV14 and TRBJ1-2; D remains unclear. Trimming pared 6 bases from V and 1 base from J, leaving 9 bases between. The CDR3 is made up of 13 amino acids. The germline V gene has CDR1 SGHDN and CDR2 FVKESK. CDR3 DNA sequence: TGTGCCAGCAGTGGGGAGGTTAACTATGGCTACACCTTC. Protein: CASSGEVNYGYTF.

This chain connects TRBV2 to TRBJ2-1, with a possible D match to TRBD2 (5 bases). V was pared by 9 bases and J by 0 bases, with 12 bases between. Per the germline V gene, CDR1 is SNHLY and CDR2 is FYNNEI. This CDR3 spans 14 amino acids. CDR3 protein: CARESGSSYNEQFF. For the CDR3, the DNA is TGTGCCAGAGAGAGCGGAAGCTCCTACAATGAGCAGTTCTTC.

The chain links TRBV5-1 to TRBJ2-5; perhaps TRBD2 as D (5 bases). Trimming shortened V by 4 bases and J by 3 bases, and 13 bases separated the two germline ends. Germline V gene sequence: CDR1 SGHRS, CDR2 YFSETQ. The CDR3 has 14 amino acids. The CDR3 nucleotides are TGCGCCAGCAGCCTAGGAGCGGTGGAAGAGACCCAGTACTTC. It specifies CASSLGAVEETQYF.

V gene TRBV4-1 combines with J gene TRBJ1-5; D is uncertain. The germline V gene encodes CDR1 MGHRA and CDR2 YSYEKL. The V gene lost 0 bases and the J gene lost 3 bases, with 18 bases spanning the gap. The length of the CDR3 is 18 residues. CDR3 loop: CASSQDLGVTTNNQPQHF. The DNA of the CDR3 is TGCGCCAGCAGCCAAGACCTTGGGGTGACGACTAACAATCAGCCCCAGCATTTT.

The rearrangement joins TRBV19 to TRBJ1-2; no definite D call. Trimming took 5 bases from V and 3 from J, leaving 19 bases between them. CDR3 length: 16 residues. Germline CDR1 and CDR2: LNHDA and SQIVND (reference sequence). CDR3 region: CASSVIPGRRDYGYTF. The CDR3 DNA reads TGTGCCAGTAGTGTAATCCCGGGAAGAAGGGACTATGGCTACACCTTC.

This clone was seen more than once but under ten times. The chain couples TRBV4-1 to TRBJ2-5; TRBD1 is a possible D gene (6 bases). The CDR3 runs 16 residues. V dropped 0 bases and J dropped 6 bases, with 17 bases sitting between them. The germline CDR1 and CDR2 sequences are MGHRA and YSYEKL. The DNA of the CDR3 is TGCGCCAGCAGCCAAGATCGCCAGGGGACCGCGAAGACCCAGTACTTC. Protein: CASSQDRQGTAKTQYF.

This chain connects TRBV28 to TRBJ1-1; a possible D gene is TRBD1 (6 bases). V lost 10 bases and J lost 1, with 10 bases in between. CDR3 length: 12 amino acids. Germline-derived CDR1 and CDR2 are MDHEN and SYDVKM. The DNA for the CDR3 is TGTGCCATACAGACAGGGAACACTGAAGCTTTCTTT. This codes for CAIQTGNTEAFF.

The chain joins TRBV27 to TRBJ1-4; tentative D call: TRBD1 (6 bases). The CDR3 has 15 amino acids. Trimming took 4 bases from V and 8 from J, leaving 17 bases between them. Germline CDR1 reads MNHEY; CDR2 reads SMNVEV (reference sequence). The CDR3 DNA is TGTGCCAGCAGTTCAACGTACGACACAGGGGAAAAACTGTTTTTT. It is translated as CASSSTYDTGEKLFF.

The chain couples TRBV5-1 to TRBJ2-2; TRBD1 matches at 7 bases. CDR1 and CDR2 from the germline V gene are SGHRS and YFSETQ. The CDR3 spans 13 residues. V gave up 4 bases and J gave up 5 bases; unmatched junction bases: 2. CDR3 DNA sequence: TGCGCCAGCAGCCGACAGGGTACCGGGGAGCTGTTTTTT. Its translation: CASSRQGTGELFF. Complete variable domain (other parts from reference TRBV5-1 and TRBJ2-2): KAGVTQTPRYLIKTRGQQVTLSCSPISGHRSVSWYQQTPGQGLQFLFEYFSETQRNKGNFPGRFSGRQFSNSRSEMNVSTLELGDSALYLCASSRQGTGELFFGEGSRLTVL.

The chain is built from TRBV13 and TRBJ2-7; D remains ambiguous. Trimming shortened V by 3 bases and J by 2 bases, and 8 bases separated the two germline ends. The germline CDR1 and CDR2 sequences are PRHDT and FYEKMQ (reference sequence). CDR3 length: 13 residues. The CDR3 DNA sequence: TGTGCCAGCAGCTTTTCTACCACCTACGAGCAGTACTTC. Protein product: CASSFSTTYEQYF.

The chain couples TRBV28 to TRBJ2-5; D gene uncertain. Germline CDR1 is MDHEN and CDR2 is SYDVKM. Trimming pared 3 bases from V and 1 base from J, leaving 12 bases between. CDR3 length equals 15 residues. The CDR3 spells CASSFAQAAQETQYF. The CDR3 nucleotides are TGTGCCAGCAGTTTCGCCCAGGCAGCCCAAGAGACCCAGTACTTC. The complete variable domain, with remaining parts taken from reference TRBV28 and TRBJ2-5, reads DVKVTQSSRYLVKRTGEKVFLECVQDMDHENMFWYRQDPGLGLRLIYFSYDVKMKEKGDIPEGYSVSREKKERFSLILESASTNQTSMYLCASSFAQAAQETQYFGPGTRLLVL.

This CDR3 reads CASREGGVFRSGTEAFF. CDR3 DNA sequence: TGTGCCAGCAGGGAAGGGGGCGTATTTCGGTCGGGAACTGAAGCTTTCTTT. The V call is TRBV27, the J call TRBJ1-1; 7 positions match TRBD1. The CDR3 loop spans 17 amino acids. V was clipped by 6 bases and J by 5 bases; unmatched bases: 18. Germline CDR1 and CDR2: MNHEY and SMNVEV (reference sequence).

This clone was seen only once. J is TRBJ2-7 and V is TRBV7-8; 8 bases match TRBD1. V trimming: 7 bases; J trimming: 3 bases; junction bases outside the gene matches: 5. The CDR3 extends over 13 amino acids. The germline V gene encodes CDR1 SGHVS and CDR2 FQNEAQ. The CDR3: CASKNRGVYEQYF. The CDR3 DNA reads TGTGCCAGCAAAAACAGGGGGGTCTACGAGCAGTACTTC.

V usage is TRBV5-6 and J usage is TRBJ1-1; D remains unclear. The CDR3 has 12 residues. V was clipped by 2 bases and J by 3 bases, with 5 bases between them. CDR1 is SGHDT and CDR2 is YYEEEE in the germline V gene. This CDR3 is CASSLVDTEAFF. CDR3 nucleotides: TGTGCCAGCAGCTTAGTAGACACTGAAGCTTTCTTT.

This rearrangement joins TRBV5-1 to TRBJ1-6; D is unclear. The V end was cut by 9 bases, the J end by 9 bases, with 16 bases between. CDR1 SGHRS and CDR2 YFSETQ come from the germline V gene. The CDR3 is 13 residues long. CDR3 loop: CATQRDESSPLHF. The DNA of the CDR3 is TGCGCCACCCAGAGGGATGAGAGTTCACCCCTCCACTTT.

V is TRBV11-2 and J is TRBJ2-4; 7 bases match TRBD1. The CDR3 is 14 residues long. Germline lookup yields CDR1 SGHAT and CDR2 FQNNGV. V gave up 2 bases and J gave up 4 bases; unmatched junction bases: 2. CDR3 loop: CASSLWDSKNIQYF. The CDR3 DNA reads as TGTGCCAGCAGCTTATGGGACAGTAAAAACATTCAGTACTTC.

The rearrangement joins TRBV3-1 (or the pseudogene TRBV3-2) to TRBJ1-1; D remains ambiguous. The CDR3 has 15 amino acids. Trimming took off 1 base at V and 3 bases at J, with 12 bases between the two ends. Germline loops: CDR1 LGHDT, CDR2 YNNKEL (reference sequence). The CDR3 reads CASSQALRRYTEAFF. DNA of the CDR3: TGTGCCAGCAGCCAAGCCCTCAGGAGGTACACTGAAGCTTTCTTT.

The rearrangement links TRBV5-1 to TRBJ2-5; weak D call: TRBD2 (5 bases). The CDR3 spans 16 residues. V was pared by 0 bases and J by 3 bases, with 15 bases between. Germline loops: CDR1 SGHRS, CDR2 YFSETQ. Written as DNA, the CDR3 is TGCGCCAGCAGCTTGGCCCCCGGACTGGAAAAAGAGACCCAGTACTTC. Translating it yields CASSLAPGLEKETQYF. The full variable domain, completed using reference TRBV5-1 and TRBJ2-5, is KAGVTQTPRYLIKTRGQQVTLSCSPISGHRSVSWYQQTPGQGLQFLFEYFSETQRNKGNFPGRFSGRQFSNSRSEMNVSTLELGDSALYLCASSLAPGLEKETQYFGPGTRLLVL.

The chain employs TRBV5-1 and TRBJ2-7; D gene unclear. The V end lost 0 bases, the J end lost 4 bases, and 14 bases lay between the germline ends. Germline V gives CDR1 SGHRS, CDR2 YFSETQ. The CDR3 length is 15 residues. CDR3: CASSLVGPTVYEQYF. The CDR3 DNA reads TGCGCCAGCAGCTTGGTGGGCCCGACGGTTTACGAGCAGTACTTC.

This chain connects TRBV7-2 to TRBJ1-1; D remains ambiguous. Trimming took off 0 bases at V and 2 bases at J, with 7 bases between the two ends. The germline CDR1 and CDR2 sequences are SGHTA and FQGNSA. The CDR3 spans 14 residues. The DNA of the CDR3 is TGTGCCAGCAGCTTAGCGGCGGTTAACACTGAAGCTTTCTTT. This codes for CASSLAAVNTEAFF.